This T cell receptor (beta chain) was sequenced during a study of graft-versus-host responses after intestinal transplantation. Study in general: Multivisceral, liver-intestinal, or isolated intestinal transplants were received by the recipients. Induction with anti-thymocyte globulin, then tacrolimus and steroids for around three years, was given to all recipients. Findings of the study overall: GvH clones surfaced in recipient marrow, some emerging earlier in ileum or blood. Declines in HvG clones occurring early post-transplant were associated with peak circulating GvH clone levels.

Germline CDR1 is SGHDT and CDR2 is YYEEEE. Between the trimmed V and J ends, which lost 4 bases and 7 bases, there was a span of 12 bases. The CDR3 length is 13 residues. Only in-frame clones appear in the TCRdb table, and some are missing; sequencing was by immunoSEQ multiplex PCR. In the table there are about 130,000 clones, about 93% of which are singletons. For this clone: Its target is unknown.

The sample consisted of unstimulated CD4+ T cells sorted from spleen or lymph node cells, taken before intestinal transplant. J is TRBJ2-1 and V is TRBV5-6; D is uncertain. The receptor was derived from a human donor who received an intestinal transplant. The CDR3 DNA reads as TGTGCCAGCAGCCCCAGTTGGCTGAATGAGCAGTTCTTC. It yields the protein CASSPSWLNEQFF.